This T cell receptor (beta chain) derives from a study of beta chain features in type 1 diabetes. Overall study context: No age, gender or cell yield differences were seen between patients and healthy donors.

Expressed TCRB transcripts were sequenced because the entire RNA isolate underwent reverse transcription. Libraries were prepared by immunoSEQ multiplex PCR; TCRdb keeps only in-frame clonotypes and omits some of them. The sample yields 300,000 to 350,000 clones, roughly 21% seen once. The study, taken as a whole, reports: Across patients, naive, central memory and Treg TCRB repertoires exhibited apparently greater similarity than was observed across healthy donors. For type 1 diabetes patients, VDJ junctions showed fewer insertions and more deletions.

As for this clone: What it binds is not known.

There are 11 residues in the CDR3. The receptor was isolated from a young woman in good health. This rearrangement joins TRBV1 to TRBJ2-3; no check of the table's D call, TRBD1, against the DNA was made. TRBV1 counts as a pseudogene. Sequenced material: naive CD4+ T cells from blood. CDR3 sequence: CTSSQAVPQYF. The CDR3 nucleotides read TGCACCAGCAGCCAAGCAGTTCCGCAGTATTTT.